Below, 31 T cell receptor beta chains from the same sample are listed, as sequenced in a study of tumor-infiltrating lymphocytes in primary liver carcinoma. With a constant-region primer, TCR beta cDNA was made from around 520 ng of total RNA. TCR beta libraries came from three nested multiplex PCR rounds using slightly modified ARM-PCR. The first two PCR rounds used TRBV1-TRBV30 forward primers with a C-beta reverse primer, roughly 11 cycles each. TCRdb called the multiplex PCR reads again in MiXCR, with one record for every CDR3 protein. The data contain almost 45,000 distinct CDR3 sequences, approximately 82% of them singletons. It was from about 21-30 mg of unsorted bulk tissue that RNA and DNA were co-extracted. Material: tumor-adjacent normal liver tissue. The receptors were sampled from a woman aged 25 to 39 with primary liver carcinoma and hepatitis B virus infection.

Concerning this clonotype: A clone one base away is much larger, so this may be a read error. The rearrangement links TRBV7-9 to TRBJ2-1, with D tentatively TRBD2 (5 bases). CDR1 and CDR2 (germline): SEHNR, FQNEAQ (reference sequence). The CDR3 runs 16 residues. DNA of the CDR3: TGTGCCAGCAGCCTTAGAGACTCGCCCGCCGGGGATGAGCAGTTGTTC. Amino acid sequence: CASSLRDSPAGDEQLF.

For this clonotype: Because it lacks the conserved phenylalanine or tryptophan at the end, this CDR3 is likely a read error. The chain links TRBV4-1 to TRBJ2-1, with 13 bases that match TRBD2. This CDR3 has 17 amino acids. Germline V gives CDR1 MGHRA, CDR2 YSYEKL. The CDR3 region is CASRAGLAGEPYNGQFL. The CDR3 DNA is TGTGCCAGCAGGGCAGGACTAGCGGGGGAACCCTACAATGGGCAGTTCTTA.

Many counts were recorded for this clonotype. This chain connects TRBV6-5 to TRBJ2-7, with D possibly being TRBD2 (6 bases). This CDR3 contains 16 residues. Germline CDR1 reads MNHEY; CDR2 reads SVGAGI. V lost 4 bases, J lost 1 base, and 17 bases lay in between. CDR3 amino acids: CASSWAGGGYSYEQYF. The CDR3 DNA reads TGTGCCAGCAGTTGGGCCGGGGGTGGATATTCCTACGAGCAGTACTTC.

This clonotype was recorded a few times. The rearrangement uses TRBV20-1 and TRBJ2-7; unclear D gene. The CDR3 runs 11 residues. Between the trimmed V and J ends, which lost 3 bases and 6 bases, there was a span of 9 bases. Germline V gene sequence: CDR1 DFQATT, CDR2 SNEGSKA (reference sequence). The CDR3 DNA reads as TGCAGTGCTAGGGGGTTGGCCGAGCAGTACTTC. It translates to CSARGLAEQYF.

Concerning this clonotype: The missing conserved phenylalanine or tryptophan at the end of this CDR3 makes a read error likely. The limits of the CDR3 on the DNA are not certain, so only TCRdb's listed CDR3 is given. The chain recombines TRBV11-2 with TRBJ1-6; the table's D call, TRBD1, was not checked against the DNA. The CDR3 spans 16 amino acids, including both terminal residues. From germline, CDR1 is SGHAT and CDR2 FQNNGV. CDR3 amino acids: CPSSPGFGTYNSPIHL.

This chain links TRBV4-3 with TRBJ2-2, with D perhaps matching TRBD2 (6 bases). Trimming removed 4 bases at V and 8 bases at J, with 20 bases between. Germline V lookup: CDR1 LGHNA, CDR2 YSLEER. The CDR3 has 16 amino acids. The CDR3, as DNA: TGCGCCAGCAGCCGTGGGGCGGGGACCCTCACTGGGGAGCTGTTTTTT. This translates into CASSRGAGTLTGELFF.

Only one count was recorded for this clonotype. Given the absence of the conserved phenylalanine or tryptophan at the CDR3 end, a read error is likely. The chain uses TRBV4-2 and TRBJ1-2; D might be TRBD1 (5 bases). This CDR3 region has 15 residues. From germline, CDR1 is LGHNA and CDR2 YNFKEQ. Trimming took off 0 bases at V and 2 bases at J, with 10 bases between the two ends. CDR3 amino acids: CASSQDQGQNYGYTL. DNA of the CDR3: TGTGCCAGCAGCCAAGACCAGGGCCAGAACTATGGCTACACCTTA.

J is TRBJ2-7 and V is TRBV4-3, with unresolved D. CDR1 and CDR2 from the germline V gene are LGHNA and YSLEER. This CDR3 region has 15 residues. The germline V and J ends were trimmed by 2 bases and 4 bases, with 15 bases remaining between them. CDR3 in amino acids: CASSQNFPVSYEQYF. As DNA, the CDR3 is TGCGCCAGCAGCCAAAATTTTCCAGTGTCTTACGAGCAGTACTTC.

To note about this clonotype: At one of its ends the junction is not consistent with the germline gene, which may arise from a read error. The chain uses TRBV6-5 and TRBJ1-6, with D hard to call. Germline assignment: CDR1 MNHEY and CDR2 SVGAGI. CDR3 length: 16 amino acids. The CDR3 here is CASSKQSAICNSPLHF. CDR3 in DNA: TGTGCCAGCAGTAAACAGTCTGCCATATGTAATTCACCCCTCCATTTC.

This chain joins TRBV11-2 and TRBJ1-1; 12 nucleotides align to TRBD1. The CDR3 is 20 residues long. J lost 2 bases, V lost 9 bases, and 22 bases had no gene match. From germline, CDR1 is SGHAT and CDR2 FQNNGV. This CDR3 is CASSARDRGRNRWSNTEAFF. The DNA of the CDR3 is TGTGCCAGTAGCGCTCGGGACAGGGGGCGCAACAGGTGGAGTAACACTGAAGCTTTCTTT.

In regard to this clonotype: A much larger clone sits a single nucleotide away, making a read error possible. CDR3 loop: CASSPRRGAHRETQYF. In DNA form, the CDR3 reads TGTGCCAGCAGCCCAAGACGAGGAGCTCACCGAGAGACCCAGTACTTC. The rearrangement joins TRBV7-9 to TRBJ2-5; D call uncertain. V was clipped by 5 bases and J by 4 bases, with 20 bases between them. Germline V gene data show CDR1 as SEHNR and CDR2 as FQNEAQ (reference sequence). CDR3 length: 16 amino acids.

CDR3 in DNA: TGTGCCTGGAGTGTACCGGTGGCGGCACAATGGGAGCAGTTCTTC. It codes for CAWSVPVAAQWEQFF. This rearrangement joins TRBV30 to TRBJ2-1, with D uncertain. Germline loops: CDR1 GTSNPN, CDR2 SVGIG (reference sequence). V was clipped by 0 bases and J by 10 bases, with 19 bases between them. This CDR3 has 15 amino acids. Supplemented by reference TRBV30 and TRBJ2-1, the full variable domain reads SQTIHQWPATLVQPVGSPLSLECTVEGTSNPNLYWYRQAAGRGLQLLFYSVGIGQISSEVPQNLSASRPQDRQFILSSKKLLLSDSGFYLCAWSVPVAAQWEQFFGPGTRLTVL.

The chain combines TRBV7-9 with TRBJ2-7; 12 bases map to TRBD2. The end of the DNA fits TRBJ2-1 better, so the J call may be wrong. CDR3 size: 15 residues. Germline V gene data show CDR1 as SEHNR and CDR2 as FQNEAQ (reference sequence). The CDR3 loop is CASSPLTSGSNEQFF. As DNA, the CDR3 is TGTGCCAGTAGCCCCTTGACTAGCGGGAGTAACGAGCAGTTCTTC.

This rearrangement joins TRBV28 to TRBJ1-2; the D is unclear. The CDR3 extends over 14 amino acids. V lost 11 bases and J 2 bases, leaving 18 bases between the germline ends. Per germline, CDR1 MDHEN and CDR2 SYDVKM. As DNA, the CDR3 is TGTGCCGGTAGTTACCCCGGTAACAACTATGGCTACACCTTC. It yields the protein CAGSYPGNNYGYTF.

About this clonotype itself: Compared with germline, one end of the junction differs, possibly owing to a read error. The chain employs TRBV7-8 and TRBJ2-2; 8 bases match TRBD1. From germline, CDR1 is SGHVS and CDR2 FQNEAQ. The CDR3 totals 16 residues. CDR3 amino acids: CPSSLGRGHSTGELFF. As DNA, the CDR3 is TGTCCCAGCAGCTTAGGCAGGGGGCACAGCACCGGGGAGCTGTTTTTT.

This clonotype was recorded at least ten times. This rearrangement joins TRBV4-3 to TRBJ2-3; perhaps TRBD2 as D (6 bases). The CDR3 has 15 residues. Germline assignment: CDR1 LGHNA and CDR2 YSLEER. The V gene lost 0 bases and the J gene lost 1 base, with 8 bases spanning the gap. The CDR3 sequence is CASSQESGGTDTQYF. CDR3 in DNA: TGCGCCAGCAGCCAAGAGTCGGGAGGCACAGATACGCAGTATTTT.

This chain joins TRBV11-2 and TRBJ2-1; 11 bases match TRBD2. J was trimmed by 12 bases and V by 7 bases; bases with no gene match: 17. The germline gives CDR1 SGHAT, CDR2 FQNNGV. This CDR3 is 16 amino acids long. The DNA of the CDR3 is TGTGCCAGCAACACCTCTCTAGCGGGAGGATACAATATGCAGTTCTTC. The encoded protein is CASNTSLAGGYNMQFF.

As regards this clonotype: A read error may produce the germline difference seen at one junction end. This chain connects TRBV7-9 to TRBJ2-1, with a tentative D call TRBD1 (6 bases). Germline assignment: CDR1 SEHNR and CDR2 FQNEAQ (reference sequence). The CDR3 contains 17 residues. CDR3 sequence: CVSSSHTETGLYNEQFF. Written as DNA, the CDR3 is TGTGTCAGCAGCTCGCATACCGAGACAGGCCTATACAATGAGCAGTTCTTC.

For the CDR3, the DNA is TGCAGTGCTAGAGGACAGGGGGGCTTAACCTACGAGCAGTACTTC. Protein: CSARGQGGLTYEQYF. The V gene is TRBV20-1, the J gene TRBJ2-7; 9 bases map to TRBD1. CDR1 is DFQATT, CDR2 SNEGSKA, per germline (reference sequence). Losses at the gene ends were 1 base for V and 2 bases for J; bases not matched to a gene: 6. The CDR3 consists of 15 residues.

Notes on this clonotype: One junction end does not reproduce the germline sequence, and a read error may be involved. This chain connects TRBV9 to TRBJ1-1; 7 positions match TRBD1. CDR1 and CDR2 from the germline V gene are SGDLS and YYNGEE. CDR3 length: 15 amino acids. The CDR3 nucleotides read TGTGTCAGCAGCGTCCCGGGACAGTCGAACACTGAAGCTTTCTTT. As protein: CVSSVPGQSNTEAFF. Drawing the rest from reference TRBV9 and TRBJ1-1, the complete variable domain is DSGVTQTPKHLITATGQRVTLRCSPRSGDLSVYWYQQSLDQGLQFLIQYYNGEERAKGNILERFSAQQFPDLHSELNLSSLELGDSALYFCVSSVPGQSNTEAFFGQGTRLTVV.

In regard to this clonotype: An end of the junction differs from the germline gene, which may be a read error. This rearrangement joins TRBV5-8 to TRBJ2-6; D uncertain. CDR3 length: 16 amino acids. Germline CDR1 is SGHTS and CDR2 is YDEGEE. The CDR3 protein is CASTMMGFSGANVLTF. As DNA, the CDR3 is TGCGCCAGCACCATGATGGGTTTCTCTGGGGCCAACGTCCTGACTTTC.

This clonotype occurred a few times. Here the CDR3 omits its conserved ending phenylalanine or tryptophan, so a read error is the likely source. This chain connects TRBV12-3 or TRBV12-4 to TRBJ2-1; 7 nucleotides line up with TRBD2. The trim removed 5 bases at V and 4 bases at J, leaving 8 bases unmatched. CDR3 length: 15 residues. The CDR3 nucleotides read TGTGCCAGCAGTATGGGGGGGGGTGCTTACAATGAGCAGTTCCTC. Residues: CASSMGGGAYNEQFL.

As regards this clonotype: A much larger clone is a single base away; this may be a read error. This chain joins TRBV28 and TRBJ1-2; no clear D gene. The germline V gene encodes CDR1 MDHEN and CDR2 SYDVKM. V lost 3 bases and J 4 bases, leaving 15 bases between the germline ends. This CDR3 is 15 amino acids long. CDR3 amino acids: CASSLYIVGSYGYTF. CDR3 nucleotide sequence: TGTGCCAGCAGTTTGTACATAGTCGGCTCCTATGGCTACACCTTC.

This clonotype was counted many times. The chain couples TRBV3-1 to TRBJ2-6; D gene unclear. V lost 0 bases to trimming and J lost 0 bases, with 9 bases between them. The germline gives CDR1 LGHDT, CDR2 YNNKEL (reference sequence). CDR3 length: 17 residues. CDR3 nucleotide sequence: TGTGCCAGCAGCCAAGATGGCGGTTACTCTGGGGCCAACGTCCTGACTTTC. Translated: CASSQDGGYSGANVLTF. Based on the CDR3 plus reference TRBV3-1 and TRBJ2-6, the full variable domain is DTAVSQTPKYLVTQMGNDKSIKCEQNLGHDTMYWYKQDSKKFLKIMFSYNNKELIINETVPNRFSPKSPDKAHLNLHINSLELGDSAVYFCASSQDGGYSGANVLTFGAGSRLTVL.

As concerns this clonotype: A read error may account for a junction end that differs from germline. The V call is TRBV6-2 or TRBV6-3, the J call TRBJ2-7, with D perhaps TRBD2 (5 bases). The CDR3 consists of 17 residues. Germline lookup yields CDR1 MNHEY and CDR2 SVGEGT. CDR3 sequence (DNA): TGTGCCAGTAGTCTTCGGTTAGCGCCAGAGAAGACTTACGGGCAGTATTTC. Translation gives CASSLRLAPEKTYGQYF.

The V gene is TRBV4-1, the J gene TRBJ2-1; 9 positions match TRBD2. Germline V gene lookup returns CDR1 MGHRA and CDR2 YSYEKL. The trim removed 9 bases at V and 7 bases at J, leaving 13 bases unmatched. This CDR3 is built from 15 residues. The CDR3 DNA reads as TGCGCCAGGAGACCATGGGTTAGCGGGAGTAATGAGCAGTTCTTC. It specifies CARRPWVSGSNEQFF.

As for this clonotype: One end of the junction is discordant with germline, which a read error may explain. This sequence joins TRBV7-9 and TRBJ1-4; D is uncertain. CDR1 and CDR2 from the germline V gene are SEHNR and FQNEAQ (reference sequence). The CDR3 covers 12 residues. Here the CDR3 DNA reads TGTGCAAGCAGCCAGAGAGGTGAAAATCTGTTTTTT. Amino acids: CASSQRGENLFF.

The chain uses TRBV11-2 and TRBJ1-1, with D maybe TRBD1 (6 bases). Trimming stripped 11 bases from V and 8 bases from J, with 15 bases between. From germline, CDR1 is SGHAT and CDR2 FQNNGV. The CDR3 has 11 residues. The CDR3 bases are TGTGCCCGTAGTCCCGGGACAGAAGCTTTCTTT. Its protein product is CARSPGTEAFF.

The J gene is TRBJ2-1, the V gene TRBV29-1; a possible D gene is TRBD2 (7 bases). Trimming cost V 4 bases and J 8 bases, with 24 bases left between them. The CDR3 length is 16 residues. The germline V gene encodes CDR1 SQVTM and CDR2 ANQGSEA. The CDR3 bases are TGCAGCGTTGTTATCGGCAGGGGACTAATGATCGATGAGCAGTTCTTC. This gives the protein CSVVIGRGLMIDEQFF.

On this clonotype: A read error is possible here, since a much larger clone lies one base away. This chain uses TRBV9 with TRBJ2-7; 8 bases are a match to TRBD2. This CDR3 has 14 amino acids. J lost 6 bases, V lost 2 bases, and 7 bases had no gene match. CDR1 is SGDLS and CDR2 is YYNGEE in the germline V gene. CDR3 residues: CASSVGTGGGEQYF. The CDR3 region has the DNA TGTGCCAGCAGCGTCGGTACGGGAGGGGGCGAGCAGTACTTC.

The sample holds many counts of this clonotype. The chain employs TRBV24-1 and TRBJ2-2, with D maybe TRBD2 (6 bases). The V gene's germline CDR1 is KGHDR and CDR2 SFDVKD. The CDR3 has 13 amino acids. Trimming shortened V by 7 bases and J by 7 bases, and 12 bases separated the two germline ends. In DNA, the CDR3 is TGTGCCACCAGATATAGCGGATTCGGGGAGCTGTTTTTT. It encodes CATRYSGFGELFF.